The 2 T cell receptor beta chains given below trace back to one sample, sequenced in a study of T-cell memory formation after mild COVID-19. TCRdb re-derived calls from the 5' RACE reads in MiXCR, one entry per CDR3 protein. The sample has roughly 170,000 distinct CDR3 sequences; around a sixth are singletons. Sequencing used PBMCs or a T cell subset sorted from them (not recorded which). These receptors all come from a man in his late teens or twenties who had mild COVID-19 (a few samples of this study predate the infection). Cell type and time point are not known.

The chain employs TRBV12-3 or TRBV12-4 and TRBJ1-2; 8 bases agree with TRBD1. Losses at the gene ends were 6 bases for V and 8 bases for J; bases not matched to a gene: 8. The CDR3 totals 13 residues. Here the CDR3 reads CASRPQGAGGYTF. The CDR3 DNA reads TGTGCCAGCAGACCTCAGGGGGCTGGGGGCTACACCTTC.

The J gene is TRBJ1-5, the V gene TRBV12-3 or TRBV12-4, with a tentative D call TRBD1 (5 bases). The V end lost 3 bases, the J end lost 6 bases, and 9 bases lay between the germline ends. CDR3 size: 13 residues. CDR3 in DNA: TGTGCCAGCAGTTTGGGGGTGGCTCAGCCCCAGCATTTT. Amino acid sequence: CASSLGVAQPQHF.